This T cell receptor (beta chain) derives from a study of cytomegalovirus exposure and HLA in healthy donors. 13 Jbeta primers and 60 Vbeta primers were used for the PCR. This table comes from immunoSEQ multiplex PCR, and its TCRdb copy is limited to in-frame clones, with some not included. The data contain 150,000 to 200,000 clones, roughly 79% of them singletons. About this clone itself: The antigen is unknown.

The CDR3 is 16 residues long. The germline V gene encodes CDR1 LNHDA and CDR2 SQIVND (reference sequence). Trimming removed 6 bases from V and 3 bases from J; junction bases left unmatched: 9. General study points: In an earlier analysis, most TCR beta V segments were productive about 87% or about 30% of the time.

Specimen: PBMCs. The V call is TRBV19, the J call TRBJ1-5; 9 nucleotides align to TRBD1. The source is a young woman in good health and CMV-seropositive. The CDR3, as DNA: TGTGCCAGTAGCGGACAGGGGATCCGTTCCAATCAGCCCCAGCATTTT. Translating gives CASSGQGIRSNQPQHF.